These 16 T cell receptor beta chains were sequenced from one sample in a study of blood T cell repertoires in COVID-19. Libraries were prepared by immunoSEQ multiplex PCR; TCRdb keeps only in-frame clonotypes and omits some of them. The table has 200,000 to 300,000 clones, around nine tenths seen once. The sample taken for sequencing was PBMCs or T cells enriched from blood (not recorded which). These receptors were collected from a woman aged 18-29 years who had recovered from COVID-19.

The V and J genes are TRBV5-1 and TRBJ2-5; D may be TRBD1 (6 bases). V shed 4 bases and J shed 3 bases, with 16 bases lying between them. Germline lookup yields CDR1 SGHRS and CDR2 YFSETQ. The length of the CDR3 is 15 residues. CDR3 nucleotide sequence: TGCGCCAGCAGCGGTTTGGGACAAATAAAAGAGACCCAGTACTTC. The encoded protein is CASSGLGQIKETQYF.

The rearrangement joins TRBV11-3 to TRBJ2-1, with 8 bases aligning to TRBD2. This CDR3 comprises 15 residues. Germline assignment: CDR1 SGHNT and CDR2 YENEEA. After removal of 1 base from V and 9 bases from J, the junction contained 8 bases not matched to a gene. CDR3 region: CASSLGGSGGREQFF. In DNA, the CDR3 is TGTGCCAGCAGCTTAGGCGGGTCGGGGGGGCGTGAGCAGTTCTTC.

The chain recombines TRBV11-3 with TRBJ2-1; 14 bases align to TRBD2. The V gene end was trimmed by 0 bases and the J gene end by 7 bases; junction bases not matched to a gene: 8. Germline V gives CDR1 SGHNT, CDR2 YENEEA. The CDR3 totals 18 residues. DNA for the CDR3: TGTGCCAGCAGCTTAGAGGGACTAGCGGGAGCTAGACGGAATGAGCAGTTCTTC. As protein: CASSLEGLAGARRNEQFF. Variable domain in full (rest from reference TRBV11-3 and TRBJ2-1): EAGVVQSPRYKIIEKKQPVAFWCNPISGHNTLYWYLQNLGQGPELLIRYENEEAVDDSQLPKDRFSAERLKGVDSTLKIQPAELGDSAVYLCASSLEGLAGARRNEQFFGPGTRLTVL.

The V and J genes are TRBV4-2 and TRBJ2-1; the D gene is possibly TRBD2 (5 bases). This CDR3 has 16 residues. Deletions cut 2 bases from V and 9 bases from J, with 20 bases between. Germline V lookup: CDR1 LGHNA, CDR2 YNFKEQ. The CDR3 spells CASSQYRGGLSAEQFF. Here the CDR3 DNA reads TGTGCCAGCAGCCAATATCGGGGTGGACTCTCTGCTGAGCAGTTCTTC.

The V call is TRBV19, the J call TRBJ1-5; possibly TRBD1 for D (6 bases). Trimming left V 5 bases short and J 7 bases short, with 12 bases between. The CDR3 consists of 13 residues. Germline CDR1 reads LNHDA; CDR2 reads SQIVND (reference sequence). The chain's CDR3 is CASSVQGTQPQHF. For the CDR3, the DNA is TGTGCCAGTAGTGTCCAGGGGACGCAGCCCCAGCATTTT.

This clone was recorded a few times. V is TRBV27 and J is TRBJ2-2; 8 bases are shared with TRBD2. This CDR3 contains 16 residues. The germline V gene has CDR1 MNHEY and CDR2 SMNVEV (reference sequence). V shed 6 bases, J shed 1 base, and the junction held 7 bases outside the gene matches. The CDR3 region is CASSILGRGNTGELFF. CDR3 coding DNA: TGTGCCAGCAGCATACTCGGGAGGGGGAACACCGGGGAGCTGTTTTTT.

This chain links TRBV6-2 or TRBV6-3 with TRBJ2-2; no clear D. Germline V lookup: CDR1 MNHEY, CDR2 SVGEGT. V was clipped by 5 bases and J by 7 bases, with 11 bases between them. The CDR3 is 13 residues long. CDR3: CASSRQSGGELFF. CDR3 bases: TGTGCCAGCAGTAGGCAGTCAGGCGGGGAGCTGTTTTTT.

The chain recombines TRBV7-2 with TRBJ2-1; D might be TRBD2 (6 bases). V was cut by 2 bases and J by 10 bases, with 12 bases left in between. This CDR3 has 13 residues. The germline gives CDR1 SGHTA, CDR2 FQGNSA. The CDR3 region is CASSLRSGWEQFF. The CDR3 coding sequence is TGTGCCAGCAGCTTAAGGAGCGGGTGGGAGCAGTTCTTC.

This sequence joins TRBV7-3 and TRBJ2-3, with 8 bases matching TRBD2. The CDR3 spans 15 residues. The V segment lost 1 base and the J segment 1 base; nucleotides outside the gene matches: 1. CDR1 is SGHTA, CDR2 FQGTGA, per germline. The CDR3 here is CASSLIAGRTDTQYF. CDR3 nucleotides: TGTGCCAGCAGCTTAATAGCGGGACGCACAGATACGCAGTATTTT. The full variable domain, with the rest looked up from reference TRBV7-3 and TRBJ2-3, is GAGVSQTPSNKVTEKGKYVELRCDPISGHTALYWYRQSLGQGPEFLIYFQGTGAADDSGLPNDRFFAVRPEGSVSTLKIQRTERGDSAVYLCASSLIAGRTDTQYFGPGTRLTVL.

DNA of the CDR3: TGCAGCGGAAGGACAACGAACACCGGGGAGCTGTTTTTT. Protein product: CSGRTTNTGELFF. This sequence joins TRBV29-1 and TRBJ2-2; D may be TRBD1 (5 bases). Between the trimmed V and J ends, which lost 7 bases and 0 bases, there was a span of 9 bases. The CDR3 is 13 amino acids. The germline gives CDR1 SQVTM, CDR2 ANQGSEA.

This clone was recorded only once. This rearrangement joins TRBV7-6 to TRBJ1-3; 9 bases are a match to TRBD1. There are 14 residues in the CDR3. Germline CDR1 is SGHVS and CDR2 is FNYEAQ. Trimming took 3 bases from V and 3 from J; bases not matched to a gene: 0. The CDR3 bases are TGTGCCAGCAGCTTGGGACAGGGTGGAAACACCATATATTTT. Translated: CASSLGQGGNTIYF.

The V and J genes are TRBV5-1 and TRBJ2-2; 7 positions agree with TRBD1. Germline V gene lookup returns CDR1 SGHRS and CDR2 YFSETQ. Trimming cost V 1 base and J 6 bases; bases outside gene matches: 0. The CDR3 spans 13 residues. The CDR3: CASSLTGAGELFF. DNA of the CDR3: TGCGCCAGCAGCTTGACAGGGGCCGGGGAGCTGTTTTTT.

V gene TRBV4-1 combines with J gene TRBJ2-7; 8 bases are a match to TRBD2. Germline V lookup: CDR1 MGHRA, CDR2 YSYEKL. The CDR3 loop spans 16 amino acids. Unmatched junction bases numbered 12, after V lost 3 bases and J lost 5 bases. CDR3 bases: TGCGCCAGCAGCCACGGGGGTGGCGGGGGGCTCGACGAGCAGTACTTC. This gives the protein CASSHGGGGGLDEQYF.

The rearrangement uses TRBV2 and TRBJ2-7, with 7 bases matching TRBD2. This CDR3 has 14 residues. Germline CDR1 reads SNHLY; CDR2 reads FYNNEI. V lost 5 bases, J lost 3 bases, and 7 bases stayed unmatched. Written as DNA, the CDR3 is TGTGCCAGCAGTTTCCTAGCGGTGCTCTACGAGCAGTACTTC. Protein: CASSFLAVLYEQYF. Filled out from reference TRBV2 and TRBJ2-7, the complete variable domain reads EPEVTQTPSHQVTQMGQEVILRCVPISNHLYFYWYRQILGQKVEFLVSFYNNEISEKSEIFDDQFSVERPDGSNFTLKIRSTKLEDSAMYFCASSFLAVLYEQYFGPGTRLTVT.

The CDR3 region is CATSGGSGGVRNEQYF. Written as DNA, the CDR3 is TGTGCCACCAGCGGCGGGTCGGGGGGCGTCCGCAACGAGCAGTACTTC. The chain carries TRBV15 and TRBJ2-7; possibly TRBD2 for D (7 bases). Trimming took 5 bases from V and 5 from J, leaving 22 bases between them. The CDR3 length is 16 residues. Germline assignment: CDR1 LNHNV and CDR2 YYDKDF (reference sequence).

V gene TRBV19 combines with J gene TRBJ2-5; TRBD1 agrees at 8 bases. J was trimmed by 4 bases and V by 5 bases; bases with no gene match: 12. The CDR3 has 16 amino acids. Germline loops: CDR1 LNHDA, CDR2 SQIVND (reference sequence). CDR3 bases: TGTGCCAGTAGTCCAATAACAGGGGGTGCTACAGAGACCCAGTACTTC. It codes for CASSPITGGATETQYF. The whole variable domain, filled in from reference TRBV19 and TRBJ2-5, reads DGGITQSPKYLFRKEGQNVTLSCEQNLNHDAMYWYRQDPGQGLRLIYYSQIVNDFQKGDIAEGYSVSREKKESFPLTVTSAQKNPTAFYLCASSPITGGATETQYFGPGTRLLVL.